This TCR beta chain originates from a study of blood T cells in healthy people across ages. This clonotype has just a few counts. For the second PCR, which ran for 7 to 11 cycles, a sample-barcoded 5' primer and a J-beta primer mix were used. One entry per CDR3 protein, called by TCRdb with MiXCR from the 5' RACE reads. The table lists fewer than 950,000 distinct CDR3 sequences, roughly 50% of them singletons. Sequencing input: blood. This receptor was identified in a man older than 75 in good health.

The CDR3 DNA reads TGTGCCAGCAGCTTAGCAGCTCTAGCGGCAGACAATGAGCAGTTCTTC. This translates into CASSLAALAADNEQFF. This chain uses TRBV7-2 with TRBJ2-1, with TRBD2 identical over 7 bases. In germline, CDR1 is SGHTA, CDR2 FQGNSA. The CDR3 runs 16 residues. V trimming: 0 bases; J trimming: 5 bases; junction bases outside the gene matches: 7.